A single sample is the source of the 19 T cell receptor beta chains below, sequenced in a study of shared clonotypes between healthy human individuals (dated by TCRdb to about 2020). The receptor library was made with the immunoSEQ multiplex PCR assay. TCRdb stores this immuneACCESS table with in-frame sequences only. Part of the clones is absent; in the studies checked, under half of the shortfall reflects unresolved V genes, and no reason is known for the rest. The sample data list more than 1.2 million clones, and 98% to 99% of these were observed just once. The ten largest account for around 0.38% of the sample. The sequenced material came from naive CD4+ T cells sorted from blood. The cell subset or site label corresponds to: CD45RA+ positively selected. The receptors stem from a man aged 25 to 40 in good health.

The chain couples TRBV4-1 to TRBJ1-1; D remains ambiguous. The CDR3 covers 13 residues. Germline CDR1 MGHRA, CDR2 YSYEKL. V lost 0 bases to trimming and J lost 2 bases, with 4 bases between them. The CDR3 nucleotides read TGCGCCAGCAGCCAAGATTTAAACACTGAAGCTTTCTTT. It specifies CASSQDLNTEAFF.

As regards this clone: Other DNA sequences in this sample translate to the same CDR3. J is TRBJ2-7 and V is TRBV11-3, with D perhaps being TRBD1 or TRBD2 (5 bases each). With 1 base removed from V and 3 bases from J, the gap between germline ends came to 13 bases. This CDR3 region has 15 residues. Germline CDR1 and CDR2: SGHNT and YENEEA. As DNA, the CDR3 is TGTGCCAGCAGCTTAGGGGGGACCGGGGACTACGAGCAGTACTTC. Translating it yields CASSLGGTGDYEQYF.

This clone was counted a few times. This sequence joins TRBV27 and TRBJ2-1; D remains unclear. The CDR3 extends over 13 amino acids. The V gene's germline CDR1 is MNHEY and CDR2 SMNVEV (reference sequence). Deletions cut 4 bases from V and 7 bases from J, with 11 bases between. CDR3 sequence (DNA): TGTGCCAGCAGTTACGACTGGGTAAATGAGCAGTTCTTC. Translated, it gives CASSYDWVNEQFF.

This chain joins TRBV6-6 and TRBJ1-1; the D gene is possibly TRBD1 (5 bases). Germline CDR1 and CDR2: MNHNY and SVGAGI (reference sequence). The V end was cut by 6 bases, the J end by 6 bases, with 11 bases between. The CDR3 is made up of 12 amino acids. CDR3 amino acids: CASRSGGPEAFF. DNA of the CDR3: TGTGCCAGCAGAAGCGGGGGACCTGAAGCTTTCTTT.

The genes are TRBV6-5 and TRBJ1-1, with a possible D match to TRBD1 (5 bases). This CDR3 region has 13 residues. Germline V gene sequence: CDR1 MNHEY, CDR2 SVGAGI. Trimming stripped 5 bases from V and 5 bases from J, with 12 bases between. CDR3 region: CASSPQGRTEAFF. CDR3 nucleotide sequence: TGTGCCAGCAGTCCTCAGGGCCGGACTGAAGCTTTCTTT.

J is TRBJ2-7 and V is TRBV5-4; D might be TRBD2 (7 bases). The CDR3 runs to 16 residues. The germline V gene has CDR1 SGHNT and CDR2 YYREEE (reference sequence). Trimming removed 4 bases from V and 1 base from J, with 18 bases in between. The CDR3 sequence: CASSKAGAGPSYEQYF. As DNA, the CDR3 is TGTGCCAGCAGCAAGGCGGGGGCGGGACCTTCCTACGAGCAGTACTTC.

The rearrangement joins TRBV29-1 to TRBJ2-3; the match to TRBD2 covers 12 bases. This CDR3 is built from 15 residues. The V gene end was trimmed by 4 bases and the J gene end by 6 bases; junction bases not matched to a gene: 8. From germline, CDR1 is SQVTM and CDR2 ANQGSEA. The CDR3, as DNA: TGCAGCGTTGGTCTAGCGGGAGGGCCGGTTGATACGCAGTATTTT. Amino acid sequence: CSVGLAGGPVDTQYF.

For the CDR3, the DNA is TGTGCCAGCAGCCAAAGCTCGACAGGGGCCTACGAGCAGTACTTC. Its protein is CASSQSSTGAYEQYF. The rearrangement uses TRBV7-2 and TRBJ2-7, with 8 positions matching TRBD1. This CDR3 contains 15 residues. Germline assignment: CDR1 SGHTA and CDR2 FQGNSA. Trimming removed 5 bases from V and 2 bases from J; junction bases left unmatched: 8. The whole variable domain, remainder taken from reference TRBV7-2 and TRBJ2-7, is GAGVSQSPSNKVTEKGKDVELRCDPISGHTALYWYRQSLGQGLEFLIYFQGNSAPDKSGLPSDRFSAERTGGSVSTLTIQRTQQEDSAVYLCASSQSSTGAYEQYFGPGTRLTVT.

In DNA, the CDR3 is TGCGCCAGCTCCGAAAGCGGAGCAGACAATGAGCAGTTCTTC. Protein product: CASSESGADNEQFF. V and J are TRBV4-3 and TRBJ2-1; TRBD2 might be the D (5 bases). V was cut by 8 bases and J by 5 bases, with 16 bases left in between. Germline-derived CDR1 and CDR2 are LGHNA and YSLEER. CDR3 length: 14 residues.

The genes are TRBV7-6 and TRBJ1-3; 8 positions agree with TRBD1. Germline values: CDR1 SGHVS, CDR2 FNYEAQ. V shed 4 bases, J shed 2 bases, and the junction held 4 bases outside the gene matches. The CDR3 spans 15 residues. For the CDR3, the DNA is TGTGCCAGCAGCTCCGCCAGGGGGCCTGGAAACACCATATATTTT. It specifies CASSSARGPGNTIYF.

The rearrangement uses TRBV28 and TRBJ2-7; D not certain. The V end was cut by 6 bases, the J end by 2 bases, with 20 bases between. The V gene's germline CDR1 is MDHEN and CDR2 SYDVKM. The CDR3 loop spans 16 amino acids. This chain's CDR3 is CASRTPVLAGAYEQYF. For the CDR3, the DNA is TGTGCCAGCAGGACTCCCGTTCTGGCCGGTGCCTACGAGCAGTACTTC.

The rearrangement links TRBV28 to TRBJ1-2; no reliable D call. The CDR3 spans 14 residues. CDR1 is MDHEN, CDR2 SYDVKM, per germline. The V end was cut by 3 bases, the J end by 0 bases, with 8 bases between. This chain's CDR3 is CASSFGLANYGYTF. The CDR3 nucleotides read TGTGCCAGCAGTTTCGGATTAGCTAACTATGGCTACACCTTC.

The J gene is TRBJ2-3, the V gene TRBV6-4; 9 nucleotides align to TRBD2. Germline values: CDR1 MRHNA, CDR2 SNTAGT. The J segment lost 4 bases and the V segment lost 9 bases, leaving 2 bases of the junction unmatched. The CDR3 loop spans 12 amino acids. The CDR3 sequence is CASSGSSDTQYF. CDR3 in DNA: TGTGCCAGTAGCGGGAGCTCAGATACGCAGTATTTT.

The chain couples TRBV5-1 to TRBJ2-7; TRBD1 agrees at 8 bases. V was clipped by 4 bases and J by 6 bases; unmatched bases: 12. The CDR3 is 15 residues long. Per the germline V gene, CDR1 is SGHRS and CDR2 is YFSETQ. The CDR3 DNA is TGCGCCAGCAGCGGACAGGGACATCGGAATGGCGAGCAGTACTTC. The encoded protein is CASSGQGHRNGEQYF.

This rearrangement joins TRBV7-9 to TRBJ1-1; D is possibly TRBD1 (6 bases). Germline loops: CDR1 SEHNR, CDR2 FQNEAQ (reference sequence). This CDR3 is 15 amino acids long. The V end was cut by 0 bases, the J end by 1 base, with 9 bases between. Here the CDR3 DNA reads TGTGCCAGCAGCTTAGCAGGGACACCGAACACTGAAGCTTTCTTT. Translated, it gives CASSLAGTPNTEAFF.

This chain links TRBV4-3 with TRBJ2-1; perhaps TRBD2 as D (6 bases). This CDR3 spans 16 amino acids. Trimming took off 0 bases at V and 2 bases at J, with 11 bases between the two ends. Germline V gene data show CDR1 as LGHNA and CDR2 as YSLEER. In DNA form, the CDR3 reads TGCGCCAGCAGCCAAGAAGGGCTAGCGACCTACAATGAGCAGTTCTTC. It encodes CASSQEGLATYNEQFF.

The chain employs TRBV27 and TRBJ2-5; perhaps D is TRBD1 or TRBD2 (6 bases each). From germline, CDR1 is MNHEY and CDR2 SMNVEV (reference sequence). V was clipped by 10 bases and J by 2 bases, with 17 bases between them. This CDR3 has 14 amino acids. CDR3 amino acids: CATSRLGGQETQYF. For the CDR3, the DNA is TGTGCCACCTCCAGACTAGGGGGGCAAGAGACCCAGTACTTC.

The V call is TRBV5-6, the J call TRBJ2-5; D might be TRBD1 (5 bases). CDR1 and CDR2 (germline): SGHDT, YYEEEE. Trimming took 6 bases from V and 7 from J, leaving 16 bases between them. CDR3 length: 13 residues. This CDR3 is CASTQEGAATQYF. The DNA for the CDR3 is TGTGCCAGCACCCAGGAAGGGGCGGCGACCCAGTACTTC. Filled out from reference TRBV5-6 and TRBJ2-5, the complete variable domain reads DAGVTQSPTHLIKTRGQQVTLRCSPKSGHDTVSWYQQALGQGPQFIFQYYEEEERQRGNFPDRFSGHQFPNYSSELNVNALLLGDSALYLCASTQEGAATQYFGPGTRLLVL.

The chain links TRBV4-1 to TRBJ2-7; D is unclear. The CDR3 covers 14 residues. Germline CDR1 and CDR2: MGHRA and YSYEKL. Trimming pared 1 base from V and 1 base from J, leaving 8 bases between. Here the CDR3 reads CASSQAAGSYEQYF. The CDR3 bases are TGCGCCAGCAGCCAAGCCGCTGGTTCCTACGAGCAGTACTTC.